This entry describes one TCR beta chain. Its antigen is undetermined. This record belongs to a study of a mutant IDH1 vaccine in newly diagnosed glioma. In the study overall: The first vaccination came 4-6 weeks after radiotherapy alone, or with temozolomide cycles. Among treated patients, about 62% were male and around 38% female, and mean age was about 39 years.

Only in-frame clones appear in the TCRdb table, and some are missing; sequencing was by immunoSEQ multiplex PCR. The sample shows about 11,000 clones, about 81% of them seen only once. The CDR3 totals 14 residues. The germline V and J ends were trimmed by 4 bases and 5 bases, with 13 bases remaining between them. Germline V gene data show CDR1 as SNHLY and CDR2 as FYNNEI. Time point specified: week 47, end of study. The study gave 300 ug of mutant IDH1 20-mer peptide per vaccine dose, with topical imiquimod. The chain combines TRBV2 with TRBJ2-3; possible D gene TRBD2, 6 bases. The input for sequencing was PBMCs, taken from a glioma patient whose treatment included an IDH1 peptide vaccine. The sequence derives from a man aged 25-45 years with glioma. The CDR3 loop reads CASSGQAGIDTQYF. For the CDR3, the DNA is TGTGCCAGCAGTGGCCAAGCGGGCATAGATACGCAGTATTTT. The variable domain in full, with the rest retrieved from reference TRBV2 and TRBJ2-3, is EPEVTQTPSHQVTQMGQEVILRCVPISNHLYFYWYRQILGQKVEFLVSFYNNEISEKSEIFDDQFSVERPDGSNFTLKIRSTKLEDSAMYFCASSGQAGIDTQYFGPGTRLTVL.